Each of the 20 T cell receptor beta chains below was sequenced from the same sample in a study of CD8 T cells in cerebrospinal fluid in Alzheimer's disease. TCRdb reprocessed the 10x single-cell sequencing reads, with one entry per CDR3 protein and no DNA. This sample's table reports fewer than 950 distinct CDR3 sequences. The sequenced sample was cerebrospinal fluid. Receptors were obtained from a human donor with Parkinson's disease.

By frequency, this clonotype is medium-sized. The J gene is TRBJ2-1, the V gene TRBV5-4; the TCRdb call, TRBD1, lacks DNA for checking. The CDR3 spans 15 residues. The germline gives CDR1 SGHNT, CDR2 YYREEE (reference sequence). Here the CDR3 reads CASSFRGFSYNEQFF.

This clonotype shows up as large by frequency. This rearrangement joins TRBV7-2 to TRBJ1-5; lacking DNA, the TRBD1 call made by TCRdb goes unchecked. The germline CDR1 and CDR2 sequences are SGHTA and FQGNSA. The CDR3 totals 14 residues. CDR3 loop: CASLQGDGNQPQHF.

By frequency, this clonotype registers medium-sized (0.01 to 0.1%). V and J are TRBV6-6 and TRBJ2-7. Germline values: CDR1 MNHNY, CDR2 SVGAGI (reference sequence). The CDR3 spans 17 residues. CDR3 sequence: CASSYSNMVTEVYEQYF.

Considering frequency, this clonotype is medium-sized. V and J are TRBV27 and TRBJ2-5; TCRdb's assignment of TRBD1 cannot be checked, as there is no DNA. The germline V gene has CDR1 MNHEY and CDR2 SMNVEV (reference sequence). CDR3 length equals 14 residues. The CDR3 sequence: CASSFSDRTKTQYF.

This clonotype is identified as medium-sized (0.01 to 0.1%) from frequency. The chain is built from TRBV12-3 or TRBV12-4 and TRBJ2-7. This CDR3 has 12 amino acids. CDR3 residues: CASSLFNREQYF.

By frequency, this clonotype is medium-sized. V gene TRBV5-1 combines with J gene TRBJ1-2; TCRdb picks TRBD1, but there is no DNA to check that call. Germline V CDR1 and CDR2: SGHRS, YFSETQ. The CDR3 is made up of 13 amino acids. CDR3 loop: CASSPGQGVGYTF.

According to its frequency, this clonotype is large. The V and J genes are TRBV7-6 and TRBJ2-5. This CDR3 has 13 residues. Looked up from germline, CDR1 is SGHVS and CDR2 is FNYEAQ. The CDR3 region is CASSRSRQETQYF.

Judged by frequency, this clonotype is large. The CDR3 here is CASSLLGSEQFF. The genes are TRBV4-2 and TRBJ2-1. CDR3 length: 12 amino acids. The germline V gene encodes CDR1 LGHNA and CDR2 YNFKEQ.

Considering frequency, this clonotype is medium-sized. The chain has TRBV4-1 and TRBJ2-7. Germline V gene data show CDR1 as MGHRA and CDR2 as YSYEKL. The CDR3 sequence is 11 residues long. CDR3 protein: CASSQADEQYF.

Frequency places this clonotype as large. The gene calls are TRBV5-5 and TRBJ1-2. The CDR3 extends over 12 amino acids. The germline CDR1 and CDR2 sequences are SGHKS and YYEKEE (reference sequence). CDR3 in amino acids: CASTQSVYGYTF. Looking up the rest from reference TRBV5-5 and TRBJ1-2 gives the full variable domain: DAGVTQSPTHLIKTRGQQVTLRCSPISGHKSVSWYQQVLGQGPQFIFQYYEKEERGRGNFPDRFSARQFPNYSSELNVNALLLGDSALYLCASTQSVYGYTFGSGTRLTVV.

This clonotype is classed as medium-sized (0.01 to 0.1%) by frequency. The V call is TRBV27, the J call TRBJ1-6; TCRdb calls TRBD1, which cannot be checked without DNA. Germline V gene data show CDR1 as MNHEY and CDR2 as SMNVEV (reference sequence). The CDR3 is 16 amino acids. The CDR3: CASSFLSPRVDSPLHF.

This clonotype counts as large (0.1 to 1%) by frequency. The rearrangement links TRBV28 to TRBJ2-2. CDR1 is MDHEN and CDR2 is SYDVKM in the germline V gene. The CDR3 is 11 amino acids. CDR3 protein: CASTHTGELFF.

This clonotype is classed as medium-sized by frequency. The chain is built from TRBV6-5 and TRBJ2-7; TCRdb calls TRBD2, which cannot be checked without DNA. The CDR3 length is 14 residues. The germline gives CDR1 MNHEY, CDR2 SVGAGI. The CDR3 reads CASSYGSPSGEQYF.

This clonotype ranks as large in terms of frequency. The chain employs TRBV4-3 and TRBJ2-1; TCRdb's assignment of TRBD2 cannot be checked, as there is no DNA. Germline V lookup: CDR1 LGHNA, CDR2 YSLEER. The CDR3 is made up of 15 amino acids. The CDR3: CASKVSGGPGNEQFF.

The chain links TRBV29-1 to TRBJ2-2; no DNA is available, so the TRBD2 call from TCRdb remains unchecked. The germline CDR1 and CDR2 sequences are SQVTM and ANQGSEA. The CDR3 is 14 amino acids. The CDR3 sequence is CSVQLGTIVGELFF.

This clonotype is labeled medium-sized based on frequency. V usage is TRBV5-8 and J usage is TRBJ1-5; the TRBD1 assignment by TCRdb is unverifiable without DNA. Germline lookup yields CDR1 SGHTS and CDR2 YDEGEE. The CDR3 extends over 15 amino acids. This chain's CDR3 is CASSSGQARGQPQHF. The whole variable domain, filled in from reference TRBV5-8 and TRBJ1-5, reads EAGVTQSPTHLIKTRGQQATLRCSPISGHTSVYWYQQALGLGLQFLLWYDEGEERNRGNFPPRFSGRQFPNYSSELNVNALELEDSALYLCASSSGQARGQPQHFGDGTRLSIL.

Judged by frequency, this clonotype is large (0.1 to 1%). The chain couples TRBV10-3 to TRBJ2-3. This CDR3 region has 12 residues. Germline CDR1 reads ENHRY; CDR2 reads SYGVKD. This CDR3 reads CAISDHTDTQYF.

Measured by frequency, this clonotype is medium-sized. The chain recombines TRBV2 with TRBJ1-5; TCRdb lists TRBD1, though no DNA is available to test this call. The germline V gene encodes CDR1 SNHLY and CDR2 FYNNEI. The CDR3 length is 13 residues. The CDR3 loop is CASSGQLFQPQHF.

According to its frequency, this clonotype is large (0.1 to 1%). CDR3 sequence reads: CSASPLPGNEQFF. The chain employs TRBV20-1 and TRBJ2-1; TCRdb outputs TRBD1, but without DNA this stays unchecked. The CDR3 is made up of 13 amino acids. Germline assignment: CDR1 DFQATT and CDR2 SNEGSKA (reference sequence).

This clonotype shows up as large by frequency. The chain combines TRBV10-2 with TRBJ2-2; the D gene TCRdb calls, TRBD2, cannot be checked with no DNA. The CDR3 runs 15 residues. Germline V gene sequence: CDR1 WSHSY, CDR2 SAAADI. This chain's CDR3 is CASIQNRAATGELFF.